The T cell receptor (beta chain) described here comes from a study of CD8+CD57+ T cells in acquired aplastic anemia. Background on the study: Sorted CD4+ and CD8+ cells yielded DNA averaging around 3.2 ug. Study-level results: Levels of CD8+ Simpson's diversity were not significantly distinct in patients versus controls. Around 30 sequences, all CD8+ CDR3, were shared between patients and controls.

This CDR3 region has 16 residues. V lost 5 bases, J lost 8 bases, and 15 bases stayed unmatched. The germline V gene has CDR1 WSHSY and CDR2 SAAADI. Researchers used genomic DNA as the template to profile TCR beta VDJ and CDR3. MiXCR was run by TCRdb on the reads, yielding one entry per CDR3 protein. The table records 150,000 to 200,000 distinct CDR3 sequences, 40% to 50% of them present only once. Notes on this clonotype: The antigen is not known.

By flow cytometry, patients selected for sequencing had shown an expansion of CD8+CD57+ cells. Receipt of therapy had not occurred in any patient by the time of blood sampling. The chain employs TRBV10-2 and TRBJ1-1, with 9 nucleotides matching TRBD1. The receptor comes from a human donor with aplastic anemia. Sequencing input: sorted CD4+, CD8+, or CD8+CD57+ T cells (not recorded which) from PBMCs. Written as DNA, the CDR3 is TGCGCCAGCAGTTATCCGGGACAGGGAGGGTACATCGAAGCTTTCTTT. Translating it yields CASSYPGQGGYIEAFF.